A selection of T cell receptor beta chains follows, all from one sample in a study of shared T cell receptors in the human thymus. Some clones are missing from TCRdb's copy, which holds only in-frame ones; the method was immunoSEQ multiplex PCR. There are some 700,000 clones in the sample; 70% to 90% occur only once, and 0.008% to 0.011% lies in the top ten. The same specimen was also included in a second study, on human thymus T cells.

What was sequenced was thymocytes. The receptors were gathered from a girl under three years old with a congenital heart defect. Each CDR3 is given with its conserved first and last residue. A D gene is named only where the DNA matches it firmly. Rows may omit the clone size; those that give it use once, few, many or a size class.

V: TRBV18; D: TRBD1; size: .; J: TRBJ1-4; DNA: TGTGCCAGCTCACCCCAGGACAGGGTCGAAAAACTGTTTTTT; CDR3: CASSPQDRVEKLFF
V: TRBV5-6; D: .; size: .; J: TRBJ1-3; DNA: TGTGCCAGCACCCCGCGGGGGGGCTCTGGAAACACCATATATTTT; CDR3: CASTPRGGSGNTIYF
V: TRBV6-1; D: TRBD1; size: .; J: TRBJ2-1; DNA: TGTGCCAGCAGTCGAAAAGACAGGGGCTACAATGAGCAGTTCTTC; CDR3: CASSRKDRGYNEQFF
V: TRBV7-2; D: .; size: .; J: TRBJ1-5; DNA: TGTGCCAGTTGGCGGGCAGTTGATCACAATCAGCCCCAGCATTTT; CDR3: CASWRAVDHNQPQHF
V: TRBV6-1; D: .; size: .; J: TRBJ1-5; DNA: TGTGCCAGCAGTGGAAGACAGGTCTTCCCCAATCAGCCCCAGCATTTT; CDR3: CASSGRQVFPNQPQHF
V: TRBV19; D: .; size: .; J: TRBJ1-2; DNA: TGTGCCAGTCTACAGGGAGACTATGGCTACACCTTC; CDR3: CASLQGDYGYTF
V: TRBV10-3; D: .; size: .; J: TRBJ2-7; DNA: TGTGCCATCAGTGAGTTCCACGTGTACAGCCTACCCTACGAGCAGTACTTC; CDR3: CAISEFHVYSLPYEQYF
V: TRBV27; D: TRBD2; size: .; J: TRBJ2-7; DNA: TGTGCCAGCAGTCAGACCCTCTACGGGGGGGAACCCTACGAGCAGTACTTC; CDR3: CASSQTLYGGEPYEQYF
V: TRBV13; D: .; size: .; J: TRBJ1-2; DNA: TGTGCCAGCAGCACCCCCCGACAGTATGGCTACACCTTC; CDR3: CASSTPRQYGYTF
V: TRBV27; D: TRBD1; size: once; J: TRBJ1-2; DNA: TGTGCCAGCAGGACCGGGACAGGGTACGGCTACACCTTC; CDR3: CASRTGTGYGYTF
V: TRBV4-3; D: .; size: .; J: TRBJ1-2; DNA: TGCGCCAGCAGCCAAACAGTACCCCTTAACAGGCTCCTTCAATCCTATGGCTACACCTTC; CDR3: CASSQTVPLNRLLQSYGYTF
V: TRBV27; D: .; size: few; J: TRBJ1-1; DNA: TGTGCCAGCAGGACTAAGAGGGGGGGCCGGAACACTGAAGCTTTCTTT; CDR3: CASRTKRGGRNTEAFF
V: TRBV6-4; D: .; size: .; J: TRBJ2-3; DNA: TGTGCCAGCAATATCTCGTCCGGGACTCCCACAGATACGCAGTATTTT; CDR3: CASNISSGTPTDTQYF
V: TRBV7-6; D: TRBD1; size: .; J: TRBJ1-3; DNA: TGTGCCAGCAGCTTAGCGCACCGGGGACAGGGAAACCTCTCTGGAAACACCATATATTTT; CDR3: CASSLAHRGQGNLSGNTIYF
V: TRBV5-1; D: .; size: once; J: TRBJ1-2; DNA: TGCGCCAGCAGCCCCAACAGGCGGACACCCTATGGCTACACCTTC; CDR3: CASSPNRRTPYGYTF
V: TRBV4-3; D: .; size: once; J: TRBJ1-6; DNA: TGCGCCAGCAGCCGGTCCGCCCCCACAGGGATTCTTAATTCACCCCTCCACTTT; CDR3: CASSRSAPTGILNSPLHF
V: TRBV25-1; D: .; size: .; J: TRBJ1-1; DNA: TGTGCCAGCAGTGGAGAGAGGGAGAACACTGAAGCTTTCTTT; CDR3: CASSGERENTEAFF
V: TRBV9; D: TRBD1; size: .; J: TRBJ2-3; DNA: TGTGCCAGCAGCGTACAGGACAGGCACACAGATACGCAGTATTTT; CDR3: CASSVQDRHTDTQYF
V: TRBV5-1; D: .; size: .; J: TRBJ2-7; DNA: TGCGCCAGCAGCTTGGGACACTACGAGCAGTACTTC; CDR3: CASSLGHYEQYF
V: TRBV12-5; D: TRBD1; size: .; J: TRBJ1-2; DNA: TGTGCTAGCAAACGACTAAGGGGGCTAGGCTACACCTTC; CDR3: CASKRLRGLGYTF
V: TRBV20-1; D: .; size: .; J: TRBJ2-1; DNA: TGCAGTGCTAGAGACCCTAATGAGCAGTTCTTC; CDR3: CSARDPNEQFF
V: TRBV19; D: .; size: .; J: TRBJ2-5; DNA: TGTGCCAGTAGTATAGATAGCCAGCCACCAAGCCAAGAGACCCAGTACTTC; CDR3: CASSIDSQPPSQETQYF
V: TRBV9; D: .; size: .; J: TRBJ1-4; DNA: TGTGCCAGCAGCGTAGATGGGGTAGCGGAAAAACTGTTTTTT; CDR3: CASSVDGVAEKLFF
V: TRBV10-2; D: TRBD2; size: .; J: TRBJ2-1; DNA: TGCGCCAGCAGTGATCCGCCTAGCGGGGGGCCCCTTTTTAGAGAGCAGTTCTTC; CDR3: CASSDPPSGGPLFREQFF
V: TRBV29-1; D: .; size: .; J: TRBJ2-3; DNA: TGCAGCGTTGTAAGACTGGGAGAACTCACAGATACGCAGTATTTT; CDR3: CSVVRLGELTDTQYF
V: TRBV6-5; D: .; size: .; J: TRBJ1-5; DNA: TGTGCCAGCAGCTCCACAGGGTGGGATCAGCCCCAGCATTTT; CDR3: CASSSTGWDQPQHF
V: TRBV28; D: TRBD1; size: .; J: TRBJ1-6; DNA: TGTGCCAGCAGTCCCCCGGGACAGGGGCTAAACTCCTCCTATAATTCACCCCTCCACTTT; CDR3: CASSPPGQGLNSSYNSPLHF
V: TRBV6-1; D: .; size: few; J: TRBJ1-3; DNA: TGTGCCAGCAGTGAAGGGCGTGGGAACAGGTCCTCTGGAAACACCATATATTTT; CDR3: CASSEGRGNRSSGNTIYF
V: TRBV27; D: .; size: once; J: TRBJ1-5; DNA: TGTGCCAGCAGTTTATATGCCAGGGATAGCAATCAGCCCCAGCATTTT; CDR3: CASSLYARDSNQPQHF
V: TRBV11-2; D: .; size: .; J: TRBJ2-7; DNA: TGTGCCAGCAGCCCCCGATCAGGGCGGTACGAGCAGTACTTC; CDR3: CASSPRSGRYEQYF
V: TRBV5-1; D: TRBD1; size: once; J: TRBJ1-1; DNA: TGCGCCAGCAGCATAGGGTCAGGGGGCAGATTAGGTGAAGCTTTCTTT; CDR3: CASSIGSGGRLGEAFF
V: TRBV7-9; D: .; size: .; J: TRBJ2-7; DNA: TGTGCCAGCAGCTTAGAGCACGAGACCTACGAGCAGTACTTC; CDR3: CASSLEHETYEQYF
V: TRBV18; D: TRBD1; size: .; J: TRBJ2-7; DNA: TGTGCCAGCTCACCAGGTGAAGAGGGGCGGTCAGGGGGCTTGGGTGAGCAGTACTTC; CDR3: CASSPGEEGRSGGLGEQYF
V: TRBV5-1; D: TRBD2; size: .; J: TRBJ2-1; DNA: TGCGCCAGCAGCTTAATAGCGGGGGCGTACAATGAGCAGTTCTTC; CDR3: CASSLIAGAYNEQFF
V: TRBV18; D: TRBD2; size: .; J: TRBJ2-7; DNA: TGTGCCAGCTCACCACCGGGCGGGGGAACGAACAAAGGTCCCTACGAGCAGTACTTC; CDR3: CASSPPGGGTNKGPYEQYF
V: TRBV5-5; D: .; size: .; J: TRBJ1-3; DNA: TGTGCCAGCAGCTTGGGGGGCGGTCTGTCAGGAAACACCATATATTTT; CDR3: CASSLGGGLSGNTIYF
V: TRBV20-1; D: TRBD2; size: .; J: TRBJ2-7; DNA: TGCAGTGCTCCGGGGGGGGCCGAGCAGTACTTC; CDR3: CSAPGGAEQYF
V: TRBV4-1; D: .; size: .; J: TRBJ2-5; DNA: TGCGCCAGCAGCGAGGGGGTCGAACACCAAGAGACCCAGTACTTC; CDR3: CASSEGVEHQETQYF
V: TRBV7-2; D: TRBD1; size: .; J: TRBJ1-3; DNA: TGTGCCAGCAGCTTACCCACCCGACAGGGGTGCTCTGGAAACACCATATATTTT; CDR3: CASSLPTRQGCSGNTIYF
V: TRBV27; D: TRBD1; size: .; J: TRBJ1-2; DNA: TGTGCCAGCAGTTTGGTCTGGGACAGGGAGACGCGGTATGGCTACACCTTC; CDR3: CASSLVWDRETRYGYTF
V: TRBV27; D: .; size: .; J: TRBJ1-2; DNA: TGTGCCAGCAGTTTGATCGGGGCGCGGGAGGATGGCTACACCTTC; CDR3: CASSLIGAREDGYTF
V: TRBV11-2; D: TRBD1; size: .; J: TRBJ1-1; DNA: TGTGCCAGCAGCTTTAGGGACAGGATAAGGGTGAACACTGAAGCTTTCTTT; CDR3: CASSFRDRIRVNTEAFF
V: TRBV9; D: TRBD1; size: .; J: TRBJ2-7; DNA: TGTGCCAGCAGCGCTCGACCCCTGGGACAGGGGACCGACGAGCAGTACTTC; CDR3: CASSARPLGQGTDEQYF
V: TRBV20-1; D: .; size: .; J: TRBJ2-5; DNA: TGCAGTGCTCCCCGGGAGACCCAGTACTTC; CDR3: CSAPRETQYF